The entry below gives a single T cell receptor beta chain sequence along with its context. Its specificity is unknown. The sample belongs to a study of T cell repertoires in cytomegalovirus infection. Study-wide background: Peptides in the study included HLA-C-restricted and HLA-B-restricted CMV epitopes. Indications of both CMV infection and matching HLA type were provided by public TCR beta signatures. Study-level points and caveats: HLA-C-restricted, CMV-specific TCR beta clonotypes were dominant ex vivo.

Each CDR3 protein gets one entry after TCRdb re-called the reads with MiXCR. This table holds hundreds of thousands of distinct CDR3 sequences, 31% found once. This CDR3 contains 17 residues. CDR1 MDHEN and CDR2 SYDVKM come from the germline V gene. V dropped 6 bases and J dropped 4; count of bases not matched to a gene: 16. The sequenced sample was cultured CD8+ T cells from PBMCs, obtained from culture after CMV antigen stimulation. The V and J genes are TRBV28 and TRBJ1-1, with 8 bases identical to TRBD1. The receptor was isolated from a human donor in good health (CMV status not recorded). Some clones in this sample may be carry-over from other donors' samples. CDR3 nucleotides: TGTGCCAGCAGGGGGACGTACGACAGGGGACGGGGCACTGAAGCTTTCTTT. Translation gives CASRGTYDRGRGTEAFF.